These T cell receptor beta chains were read from a single sample in a study of OX40 agonist ivuxolimab in advanced cancers. TCRdb's table, derived via immunoSEQ multiplex PCR, lists solely in-frame clones and lacks some. The sample consists of 35,000 to 45,000 clones, approximately 80% of them appearing once. Sample: CD4+ or CD8+ T cells sorted from blood, taken in a trial of the OX40 agonist ivuxolimab. These TCRs come from an adult with an advanced solid tumor such as melanoma, head and neck, liver or kidney cancer. CDR3s include the opening cysteine and the closing phenylalanine or tryptophan. D genes are given only for firm matches. Some rows have no size entry. The others give once, few or many, or a class for an expanded clone.

clone_size j_call v_call d_call cdr3_aa cdr3_nt
NA TRBJ1-1 TRBV9 NA CASSGSNTEAFF TGTGCCAGCAGCGGTTCGAACACTGAAGCTTTCTTT
NA TRBJ2-7 TRBV7-2 TRBD2 CASSFLGLDAYEQYF TGTGCCAGCAGCTTCTTGGGACTAGACGCCTACGAGCAGTACTTC
once TRBJ2-4 TRBV28 NA CASSPSGKGVKNIQYF TGTGCCAGCAGTCCCTCAGGGAAAGGGGTCAAAAACATTCAGTACTTC
NA TRBJ2-2 TRBV9 TRBD2 CASSVGFAGGSTGELFF TGTGCCAGCAGCGTAGGGTTTGCGGGGGGATCCACCGGGGAGCTGTTTTTT
once TRBJ1-2 TRBV7-8 NA CASSSGPTPYGYTF TGTGCCAGCAGCTCGGGGCCGACCCCCTATGGCTACACCTTC
NA TRBJ2-7 TRBV9 TRBD2 CASSAALAGEQYF TGTGCCAGCAGCGCCGCTCTAGCGGGGGAGCAGTACTTC
NA TRBJ2-7 TRBV19 NA CASSIVSSYEQYF TGTGCCAGTAGTATAGTCTCTTCCTACGAGCAGTACTTC
NA TRBJ2-7 TRBV15 TRBD2 CATSLGRGGSSYEQYF TGTGCCACCAGCCTCGGGAGGGGGGGGAGCTCCTACGAGCAGTACTTC
NA TRBJ2-7 TRBV5-8 NA CASSSIETGSYEQYF TGTGCCAGCAGCTCGATTGAGACGGGCTCCTACGAGCAGTACTTC
NA TRBJ2-5 TRBV6-4 TRBD1 CASSAWTGAGETQYF TGTGCCAGCAGCGCCTGGACAGGCGCTGGGGAGACCCAGTACTTC
NA TRBJ2-7 TRBV5-1 NA CASSSGRSYEQYF TGCGCCAGCAGCTCGGGACGGTCCTACGAGCAGTACTTC
NA TRBJ2-2 TRBV5-1 NA CASSLLARHTGELFF TGCGCCAGCAGCTTGCTGGCCAGACACACCGGGGAGCTGTTTTTT
NA TRBJ2-7 TRBV7-3 NA CASSPQDSYEQYF TGTGCCAGCAGCCCACAGGACTCCTACGAGCAGTACTTC
NA TRBJ2-5 TRBV29-1 TRBD2 CSVAQGGTSVETQYF TGCAGCGTCGCTCAGGGAGGGACTAGCGTAGAGACCCAGTACTTC
NA TRBJ2-5 TRBV7-3 TRBD2 CASSPWGGETQYF TGTGCCAGCAGCCCATGGGGGGGTGAGACCCAGTACTTC
NA TRBJ2-5 TRBV2 TRBD2 CASSEFLAGQETQYF TGTGCCAGCAGTGAATTCCTAGCGGGACAAGAGACCCAGTACTTC
NA TRBJ1-2 TRBV7-9 TRBD1 CASSTTDRELDYGYTF TGTGCCAGCAGCACGACTGACAGGGAGCTTGACTATGGCTACACCTTC
NA TRBJ2-7 TRBV27 TRBD2 CASSKLAGEVYEQYF TGTGCCAGCAGTAAGCTAGCGGGAGAGGTTTACGAGCAGTACTTC
NA TRBJ2-7 TRBV9 NA CASSPFGGWNEQYF TGTGCCAGCAGCCCGTTCGGCGGCTGGAACGAGCAGTACTTC
few TRBJ2-7 TRBV10-3 TRBD1 CAIRAPTGTGSDEQYF TGTGCCATCAGAGCCCCGACCGGGACAGGTTCTGACGAGCAGTACTTC
NA TRBJ2-1 TRBV2 TRBD2 CASQREGRVGEQFF TGTGCCAGCCAGCGGGAGGGCCGGGTCGGTGAGCAGTTCTTC
NA TRBJ2-7 TRBV2 NA CATSVYEQYF TGTGCCACGTCGGTATACGAGCAGTACTTC
NA TRBJ1-2 TRBV6-6 NA CASRQINYGYTF TGTGCCAGCAGACAGATAAACTATGGCTACACCTTC
NA TRBJ2-2 TRBV16 NA CASSPLDYGGYSGELFF TGTGCCAGCAGCCCCCTGGATTACGGGGGTTACAGCGGGGAGCTGTTTTTT
NA TRBJ2-7 TRBV28 NA CASSPLPGSYEQYF TGTGCCAGCAGTCCCCTTCCGGGAAGCTACGAGCAGTACTTC
NA TRBJ2-3 TRBV2 TRBD2 CASSDVAGGTDTQYF TGTGCCAGCAGTGATGTAGCGGGGGGCACAGATACGCAGTATTTT
NA TRBJ2-3 TRBV7-2 NA CASSLGWDPTDTQYF TGTGCCAGCAGCTTAGGATGGGATCCCACAGATACGCAGTATTTT
few TRBJ1-5 TRBV19 NA CASHSDFSNQPQHF TGTGCCAGTCACTCAGACTTTAGCAATCAGCCCCAGCATTTT
NA TRBJ1-4 TRBV4-3 NA CASSQDRDIGRKLFF TGCGCCAGCAGCCAAGATCGGGATATCGGGCGAAAACTGTTTTTT
NA TRBJ2-7 TRBV19 NA CASSIGSGPFYEQYF TGTGCCAGTAGTATTGGTTCAGGGCCCTTCTACGAGCAGTACTTC
NA TRBJ1-1 TRBV21-1 NA CASGEGAPASTEAFF TGTGCCAGCGGAGAGGGGGCCCCCGCTAGCACTGAAGCTTTCTTT
NA TRBJ1-1 TRBV18 NA CASSVEISNTEAFF TGTGCCAGCTCAGTCGAAATATCGAACACTGAAGCTTTCTTT
NA TRBJ2-7 TRBV4-3 NA CASSQARGQLYEQYF TGCGCCAGCAGCCAAGCCCGAGGACAGCTCTACGAGCAGTACTTC